This section outlines one T cell receptor (beta chain) sequence together with its context. The data were produced by immunoSEQ multiplex PCR, yet TCRdb's version contains in-frame clones alone and is incomplete. The table records about 70,000 clones, around 87% of them present only once. Between the trimmed V and J ends, which lost 2 bases and 8 bases, there was a span of 12 bases. The CDR3 is 13 residues long. The germline CDR1 and CDR2 sequences are KGHSH and LQKENI. This sample stems from a study of control samples from healthy donors and cancer patients. The sequence was collected from a woman in her fifties or sixties with head and neck cancer. Material for sequencing was PBMCs. The chain links TRBV18 to TRBJ1-1, with no clear D. CDR3 DNA: TGTGCCAGCTCACCAAGGGAGACTACAGAAGCTTTCTTT. This translates into CASSPRETTEAFF. The full variable domain, completed using reference TRBV18 and TRBJ1-1, is NAGVMQNPRHLVRRRGQEARLRCSPMKGHSHVYWYRQLPEEGLKFMVYLQKENIIDESGMPKERFSAEFPKEGPSILRIQQVVRGDSAAYFCASSPRETTEAFFGQGTRLTVV.